This T cell receptor beta chain was sequenced during a study of cytomegalovirus exposure and HLA in healthy donors. Study-level findings and limits: In an earlier analysis, productive rearrangement rates for most beta V segments clustered near 87% or 30%. Researchers counted roughly 160 TCR beta chains as cytomegalovirus-associated. Association of a missense DCLRE1C variant with TCR beta V- and J-gene trimming was reported in a later analysis.

This CDR3 comprises 13 residues. Unmatched junction bases numbered 3, after V lost 6 bases and J lost 3 bases. Germline assignment: CDR1 MNHNY and CDR2 SVGAGI (reference sequence). This clone was detected only a few times. Its matching antigen is unknown. Primers for the PCR totalled 60 Vbeta and 13 Jbeta. The method was immunoSEQ multiplex PCR; TCRdb's version includes in-frame clones alone and lacks a portion of them. The repertoire holds 65,000 to 75,000 clones, 68% seen once, with about 17% in the top ten. The receptor was derived from a man in his forties in good health and CMV-seropositive. The chain joins TRBV6-6 to TRBJ1-2, with TRBD1 matching 8 bases. The sequencing sample was made of PBMCs. CDR3 protein: CASSVQGDYGYTF. The CDR3 nucleotides read TGTGCCAGCAGCGTACAGGGGGACTATGGCTACACCTTC.